This paragraph reports one T cell receptor (beta chain). Its antigen is unknown. This sample is drawn from a study of shared clonotypes between healthy human individuals. Study-level results: Clonotypes shared by all four sorted-subset donors had higher generation probabilities than non-shared clonotypes.

Healthy HIV-negative adults without recent acute infections or vaccinations served as donors. Germline CDR1 LNHDA, CDR2 SQIVND (reference sequence). V was clipped by 3 bases and J by 0 bases; unmatched bases: 7. This CDR3 comprises 16 residues. Each cell subset's genomic DNA was divided evenly among several immunoSEQ plates. Assay used: immunoSEQ multiplex PCR; TCRdb lists only in-frame clones, some missing. The table lists some 580,000 clones, more than 95% of them singletons. This receptor was obtained from a woman younger than 45 in good health. Material for sequencing was naive CD4+ T cells sorted from blood. Subset in this sample: CD45RA+ positively selected. V is TRBV19 and J is TRBJ1-1; the match to TRBD1 covers 7 bases. The CDR3 bases are TGTGCCAGTAGTATTCGACAGGGCTTTTTGAACACTGAAGCTTTCTTT. Translating it yields CASSIRQGFLNTEAFF.